This T cell receptor (beta chain) was identified during a study of cytomegalovirus exposure and HLA in healthy donors. The CDR3 is made up of 13 amino acids. The V gene lost 4 bases and the J gene lost 5 bases, with 9 bases spanning the gap. The germline gives CDR1 SGHDN, CDR2 FVKESK. PCR amplification relied on 60 Vbeta primers (plus 13 Jbeta primers). Only in-frame clones appear in the TCRdb table, and some are missing; sequencing was by immunoSEQ multiplex PCR. Seen here are some 160,000 clones, 84% observed once, and the top ten hold around 6%. This TCR derives from a man aged 45-65 years in good health and CMV-seropositive. Sequenced material: PBMCs. V is TRBV14 and J is TRBJ2-1; D is possibly TRBD1 (6 bases). CDR3 DNA sequence: TGTGCCAGCAGCCGGACAGCTGACAATGAGCAGTTCTTC. This sequence encodes CASSRTADNEQFF. Full variable domain (outside the CDR3, taken from reference TRBV14 and TRBJ2-1): EAGVTQFPSHSVIEKGQTVTLRCDPISGHDNLYWYRRVMGKEIKFLLHFVKESKQDESGMPNNRFLAERTGGTYSTLKVQPAELEDSGVYFCASSRTADNEQFFGPGTRLTVL.